What follows are 30 T cell receptor beta chains derived from one specimen sequenced in a study of T cell responses to AZD1222 COVID-19 vaccine. Clones were read by immunoSEQ multiplex PCR, and TCRdb kept only the in-frame ones, dropping some. This table has about 120,000 clones, 80% to 90% appearing once. The sequencing used peripheral blood, collected on day 0 of AZD1222 vaccination. Source of these receptors: an adult in good health.

The chain's CDR3 is CASSIRGQGYTF. The CDR3 nucleotides read TGTGCCAGTAGTATCAGGGGGCAAGGCTACACCTTC. The chain couples TRBV19 to TRBJ1-2; 8 bases are shared with TRBD1. J lost 8 bases, V lost 3 bases, and 2 bases had no gene match. Germline V gene data show CDR1 as LNHDA and CDR2 as SQIVND (reference sequence). This CDR3 has 12 residues.

This sequence joins TRBV19 and TRBJ1-6, with D unclear. This CDR3 region has 13 residues. Deletions cut 7 bases from V and 0 bases from J, with 4 bases between. Germline CDR1 reads LNHDA; CDR2 reads SQIVND (reference sequence). Here the CDR3 DNA reads TGTGCCAGTAAAAGCTCCTATAATTCACCCCTCCACTTT. This gives the protein CASKSSYNSPLHF.

This chain connects TRBV12-5 to TRBJ1-3; D unresolved. CDR1 and CDR2 from the germline V gene are LGHNT and FRNRAP. The CDR3 spans 13 residues. Deletions cut 6 bases from V and 6 bases from J, with 12 bases between. This chain's CDR3 is CASGSIRTNTIYF. In DNA form, the CDR3 reads TGTGCTAGTGGCTCCATCCGAACAAACACCATATATTTT.

V is TRBV27 and J is TRBJ2-7, with a weak D call TRBD1 (5 bases). The germline V gene encodes CDR1 MNHEY and CDR2 SMNVEV (reference sequence). Trimming took off 3 bases at V and 2 bases at J, with 14 bases between the two ends. There are 15 residues in the CDR3. CDR3 DNA: TGTGCCAGCAGTTTCGTATTGGACACAACCTACGAGCAGTACTTC. It specifies CASSFVLDTTYEQYF.

This chain links TRBV11-3 with TRBJ2-7; no firm D call. This CDR3 has 12 amino acids. In germline, CDR1 is SGHNT, CDR2 YENEEA. The ends were cut back, 0 bases at V and 7 bases at J, with 7 bases in the middle. The DNA of the CDR3 is TGTGCCAGCAGCTTAGATCTACTAGAGCAGTACTTC. Translation: CASSLDLLEQYF.

This clone was recorded only once. This rearrangement joins TRBV7-6 to TRBJ1-3, with TRBD1 as a possible D gene (6 bases). With 1 base removed from V and 0 bases from J, the gap between germline ends came to 13 bases. Germline V gene sequence: CDR1 SGHVS, CDR2 FNYEAQ. The CDR3 loop spans 17 amino acids. The CDR3: CASSLEGDIDSGNTIYF. The CDR3 coding sequence is TGTGCCAGCAGCTTAGAGGGGGACATCGACTCTGGAAACACCATATATTTT.

The rearrangement uses TRBV18 and TRBJ1-1, with TRBD1 identical over 9 bases. From germline, CDR1 is KGHSH and CDR2 LQKENI. J gave up 4 bases and V 2 bases, and 8 bases lay outside the gene matches. CDR3 length equals 16 residues. Here the CDR3 reads CASSPSQGAYSTEAFF. CDR3 DNA sequence: TGTGCCAGCTCACCATCACAGGGGGCATACAGCACTGAAGCTTTCTTT.

This clone is a singleton in its sample. This chain uses TRBV5-6 with TRBJ2-7; D is tentatively TRBD1 or TRBD2 (5 bases each). This CDR3 contains 15 residues. Looked up from germline, CDR1 is SGHDT and CDR2 is YYEEEE. Trimming stripped 0 bases from V and 2 bases from J, with 12 bases between. The chain's CDR3 is CASSLAFRGPYEQYF. The CDR3 coding sequence is TGTGCCAGCAGCTTGGCCTTTCGGGGCCCCTACGAGCAGTACTTC.

With regard to this clone: At one end the junction does not follow the germline gene, possibly because of a read error. The sample carries other DNA sequences with the same CDR3. The chain recombines TRBV6-5 with TRBJ1-3; D ambiguous. This CDR3 contains 13 residues. CDR1 is MNHEY, CDR2 SVGAGI, per germline. CDR3 loop: CASSYRGGNTIYF. Written as DNA, the CDR3 is TGTGCCAGCAGTTACCGTGGCGGAAATACCATATATTTT.

The chain combines TRBV11-3 with TRBJ2-1; D may be TRBD1 (5 bases). V was clipped by 5 bases and J by 0 bases, with 11 bases between them. Per the germline V gene, CDR1 is SGHNT and CDR2 is YENEEA. The CDR3 totals 15 residues. DNA for the CDR3: TGTGCCAGCAGCCCGACAGAATCCTCCTACAATGAGCAGTTCTTC. As protein: CASSPTESSYNEQFF.

V gene TRBV7-3 combines with J gene TRBJ2-3, with D possibly being TRBD1 (5 bases). CDR3 size: 13 residues. Germline V gene data show CDR1 as SGHTA and CDR2 as FQGTGA. V shed 5 bases and J shed 3 bases, with 9 bases lying between them. The CDR3: CASSPSGTDTQYF. The CDR3 DNA reads as TGTGCCAGCAGCCCCTCAGGGACAGATACGCAGTATTTT.

This clone was found once. The chain employs TRBV11-3 and TRBJ2-5; maybe TRBD2 (5 bases). The V end lost 0 bases, the J end lost 5 bases, and 7 bases lay between the germline ends. The length of the CDR3 is 13 residues. CDR1 and CDR2 from the germline V gene are SGHNT and YENEEA. The CDR3 DNA reads TGTGCCAGCAGCTTAGATACGGGGGAGACCCAGTACTTC. Translating gives CASSLDTGETQYF.

V is TRBV5-4 and J is TRBJ2-7; 13 nucleotides match TRBD2. The CDR3 contains 16 residues. The germline V gene encodes CDR1 SGHNT and CDR2 YYREEE (reference sequence). J was trimmed by 1 base and V by 4 bases; bases with no gene match: 5. The CDR3 DNA reads as TGTGCCAGCAGCGGCTCGACTAGCGGGAGGTCCTACGAGCAGTACTTC. This encodes CASSGSTSGRSYEQYF.

V is TRBV24-1 and J is TRBJ2-1, with TRBD1 as a possible D gene (6 bases). V was shortened by 5 bases and J by 8 bases, with 15 bases between the two germline ends. The CDR3 totals 14 residues. From germline, CDR1 is KGHDR and CDR2 SFDVKD. The CDR3 reads CATSALGAFDEQFF. CDR3 bases: TGTGCCACCAGTGCTCTGGGGGCCTTCGATGAGCAGTTCTTC.

The V and J genes are TRBV5-8 and TRBJ2-1, with 7 positions matching TRBD1. The CDR3 extends over 15 amino acids. The V gene's germline CDR1 is SGHTS and CDR2 YDEGEE. J gave up 7 bases and V 3 bases, and 10 bases lay outside the gene matches. CDR3 DNA: TGTGCCAGCAGCTCAGGGGGTGTTTGGGTGAATGAGCAGTTCTTC. Translated: CASSSGGVWVNEQFF.

The genes are TRBV28 and TRBJ2-7; possible D gene TRBD2, 7 bases. CDR1 and CDR2 (germline): MDHEN, SYDVKM. V was shortened by 4 bases and J by 3 bases, with 19 bases between the two germline ends. The CDR3 has 16 amino acids. In DNA, the CDR3 is TGTGCCAGCAGTTCCAGGGGAGGGGGGCACCACTACGAGCAGTACTTC. This translates into CASSSRGGGHHYEQYF.

This clone appeared a single time. The genes are TRBV7-9 and TRBJ1-5, with a weak D call TRBD1 (5 bases). The germline V gene has CDR1 SEHNR and CDR2 FQNEAQ (reference sequence). CDR3 size: 15 residues. V was cut by 5 bases and J by 5 bases, with 16 bases left in between. The CDR3 here is CASSISGTADQPQHF. In nucleotides, the CDR3 is TGTGCCAGCAGCATAAGCGGGACCGCCGATCAGCCCCAGCATTTT.

This chain joins TRBV28 and TRBJ1-5; 7 bases match TRBD1. V gave up 6 bases and J gave up 0 bases; unmatched junction bases: 5. The CDR3 runs to 15 residues. CDR1 and CDR2 (germline): MDHEN, SYDVKM. CDR3 protein: CASSPGTVSNQPQHF. The CDR3 region has the DNA TGTGCCAGCAGCCCGGGGACAGTTAGCAATCAGCCCCAGCATTTT. The full variable domain, in which reference TRBV28 and TRBJ1-5 provide the parts outside the CDR3, is DVKVTQSSRYLVKRTGEKVFLECVQDMDHENMFWYRQDPGLGLRLIYFSYDVKMKEKGDIPEGYSVSREKKERFSLILESASTNQTSMYLCASSPGTVSNQPQHFGDGTRLSIL.

This clone was seen a single time. This chain links TRBV28 with TRBJ2-1; 8 nucleotides align to TRBD1. The CDR3 is 17 amino acids. V shed 6 bases and J 5 bases; nucleotides not matched to a gene: 15. In germline, CDR1 is MDHEN, CDR2 SYDVKM. For the CDR3, the DNA is TGTGCCAGCAGGGGGGGCCCCAGGGGGCTGAGGGACAATGAGCAGTTCTTC. Translating gives CASRGGPRGLRDNEQFF.

The sample holds a few counts of this clone. This chain joins TRBV19 and TRBJ2-5; maybe TRBD1 (6 bases). V was shortened by 7 bases and J by 5 bases, with 20 bases between the two germline ends. CDR1 and CDR2 from the germline V gene are LNHDA and SQIVND (reference sequence). CDR3 length: 15 amino acids. The DNA of the CDR3 is TGTGCCAGTAATAAGAGGTCAGGCCAGGGGGAGACCCAGTACTTC. Protein product: CASNKRSGQGETQYF.

This clone has only one observation. The chain uses TRBV30 and TRBJ2-2, with D perhaps assigned TRBD1 or TRBD2 (6 bases each). Germline V gene data show CDR1 as GTSNPN and CDR2 as SVGIG (reference sequence). The CDR3 totals 13 residues. V lost 0 bases, J lost 6 bases, and 8 bases lay in between. Here the CDR3 reads CAWSVEGAGELFF. Here the CDR3 DNA reads TGTGCCTGGAGTGTGGAGGGGGCCGGGGAGCTGTTTTTT.

This chain uses TRBV6-5 with TRBJ1-1, with a weak D call TRBD1 (6 bases). Trimming pared 2 bases from V and 11 bases from J, leaving 15 bases between. Germline V lookup: CDR1 MNHEY, CDR2 SVGAGI. CDR3 length: 13 residues. Here the CDR3 DNA reads TGTGCCAGCAGTTACCCAGGGGCCGGAACGGCTTTCTTT. Translated: CASSYPGAGTAFF.

The sample holds one count of this clone. V and J are TRBV5-1 and TRBJ1-1; no clear D gene. Germline loops: CDR1 SGHRS, CDR2 YFSETQ. The CDR3 contains 13 residues. The V and J ends lost 0 bases and 1 base respectively, with 4 bases between them. CDR3 amino acids: CASSLEPNTEAFF. CDR3 nucleotide sequence: TGCGCCAGCAGCTTGGAACCGAACACTGAAGCTTTCTTT.

This rearrangement joins TRBV5-6 to TRBJ1-2, with 10 bases identical to TRBD1. J lost 0 bases, V lost 4 bases, and 9 bases had no gene match. This CDR3 is 17 amino acids long. From germline, CDR1 is SGHDT and CDR2 YYEEEE. CDR3 in DNA: TGTGCCAGCAGCCGGGCGGGACAGGGGCCTACTAACTATGGCTACACCTTC. Translation: CASSRAGQGPTNYGYTF.

The CDR3 DNA reads TGTGCCTGGAATCCAGGACAGGGGTACGAGCAGTACTTC. It yields the protein CAWNPGQGYEQYF. The J gene is TRBJ2-7, the V gene TRBV30, with TRBD1 matching 9 bases. The trim removed 4 bases at V and 4 bases at J, leaving 5 bases unmatched. The CDR3 is 13 amino acids. Germline loops: CDR1 GTSNPN, CDR2 SVGIG (reference sequence).

The V gene is TRBV20-1, the J gene TRBJ2-1; D may be TRBD2 (5 bases). The germline gives CDR1 DFQATT, CDR2 SNEGSKA (reference sequence). V was clipped by 3 bases and J by 0 bases, with 24 bases between them. This CDR3 comprises 19 residues. CDR3 sequence reads: CSASCVEGLGLCSYNEQFF. The CDR3, as DNA: TGCAGTGCTAGTTGTGTAGAGGGTCTAGGTCTGTGCTCCTACAATGAGCAGTTCTTC.

This clone was detected only a few times. This chain uses TRBV6-5 with TRBJ2-7, with D possibly being TRBD1 (6 bases). The CDR3 extends over 13 amino acids. The ends were cut back, 5 bases at V and 4 bases at J, with 12 bases in the middle. Germline loops: CDR1 MNHEY, CDR2 SVGAGI. In DNA, the CDR3 is TGTGCCAGCAGTCCAGGGGAACGGTACGAGCAGTACTTC. This gives the protein CASSPGERYEQYF.

The chain joins TRBV5-1 to TRBJ1-4; unclear D gene. With 1 base removed from V and 5 bases from J, the gap between germline ends came to 9 bases. Per germline, CDR1 SGHRS and CDR2 YFSETQ. The CDR3 is made up of 14 amino acids. CDR3 in amino acids: CASSLRQQNEKLFF. CDR3 coding DNA: TGCGCCAGCAGCTTGAGACAACAGAATGAAAAACTGTTTTTT.

The CDR3 sequence is CAWSVASGANVLTF. DNA of the CDR3: TGTGCCTGGAGTGTGGCGTCTGGGGCCAACGTCCTGACTTTC. V is TRBV30 and J is TRBJ2-6; unclear D gene. The CDR3 loop spans 14 amino acids. Germline CDR1 GTSNPN, CDR2 SVGIG (reference sequence). V was shortened by 0 bases and J by 1 base, with 4 bases between the two germline ends.

V is TRBV7-2 and J is TRBJ2-4; 12 bases are shared with TRBD2. The germline CDR1 and CDR2 sequences are SGHTA and FQGNSA. Germline trimming cut 5 bases from V and 1 base from J; bases unmatched to any gene: 9. CDR3 length: 18 amino acids. The CDR3 sequence: CASSRTSGNSGAKNIQYF. In DNA form, the CDR3 reads TGTGCCAGCAGCCGGACTAGCGGGAATTCTGGGGCCAAAAACATTCAGTACTTC.